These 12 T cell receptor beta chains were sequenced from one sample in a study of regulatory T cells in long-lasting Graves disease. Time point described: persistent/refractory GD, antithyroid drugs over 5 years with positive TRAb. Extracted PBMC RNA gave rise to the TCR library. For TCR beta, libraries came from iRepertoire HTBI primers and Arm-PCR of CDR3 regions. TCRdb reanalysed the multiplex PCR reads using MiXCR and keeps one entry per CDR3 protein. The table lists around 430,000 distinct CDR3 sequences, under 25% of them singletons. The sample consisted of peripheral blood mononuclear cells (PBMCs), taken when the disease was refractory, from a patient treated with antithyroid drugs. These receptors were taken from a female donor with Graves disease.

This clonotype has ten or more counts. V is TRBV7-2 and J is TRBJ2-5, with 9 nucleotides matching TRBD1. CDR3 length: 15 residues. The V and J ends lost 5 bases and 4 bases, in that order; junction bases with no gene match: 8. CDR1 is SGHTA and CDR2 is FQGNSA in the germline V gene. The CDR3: CASSPSDRGGETQYF. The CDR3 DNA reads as TGTGCCAGCAGCCCCTCGGACAGGGGCGGAGAGACCCAGTACTTC.

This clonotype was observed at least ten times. CDR3 DNA sequence: TGCAGTGCTAGCGTGTCGGGGGACACTGAAGCTTTCTTT. It translates to CSASVSGDTEAFF. This chain uses TRBV20-1 with TRBJ1-1; tentatively, D is TRBD1 (5 bases). Germline CDR1 DFQATT, CDR2 SNEGSKA (reference sequence). The CDR3 spans 13 residues. Trimming cost V 3 bases and J 3 bases, with 11 bases left between them.

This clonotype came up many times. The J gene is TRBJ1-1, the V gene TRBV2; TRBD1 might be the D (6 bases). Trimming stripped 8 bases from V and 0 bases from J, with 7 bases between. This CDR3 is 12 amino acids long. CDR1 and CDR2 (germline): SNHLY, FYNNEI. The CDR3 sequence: CASGDMNTEAFF. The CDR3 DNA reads TGTGCCAGCGGGGACATGAACACTGAAGCTTTCTTT.

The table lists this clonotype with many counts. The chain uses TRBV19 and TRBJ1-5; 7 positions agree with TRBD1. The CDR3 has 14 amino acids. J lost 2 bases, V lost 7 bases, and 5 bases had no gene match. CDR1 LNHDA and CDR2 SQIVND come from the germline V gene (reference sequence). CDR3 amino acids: CASKDRRGNQPQHF. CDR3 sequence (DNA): TGTGCCAGTAAGGACAGGCGGGGCAATCAGCCCCAGCATTTT.

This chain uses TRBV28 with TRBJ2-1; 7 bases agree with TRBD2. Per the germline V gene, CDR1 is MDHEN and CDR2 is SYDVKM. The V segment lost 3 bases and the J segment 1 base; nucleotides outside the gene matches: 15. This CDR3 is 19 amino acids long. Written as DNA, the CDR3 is TGTGCCAGCAGTTTTGGTCGACTAGCTCCTGGGGGGTCCTACAATGAGCAGTTCTTC. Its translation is CASSFGRLAPGGSYNEQFF.

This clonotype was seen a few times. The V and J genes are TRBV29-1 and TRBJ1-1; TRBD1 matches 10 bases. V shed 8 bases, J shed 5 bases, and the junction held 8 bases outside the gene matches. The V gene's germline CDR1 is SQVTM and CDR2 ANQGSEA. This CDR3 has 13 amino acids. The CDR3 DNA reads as TGCAGCACCGAACTGGGACAGGGGACTGAAGCTTTCTTT. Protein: CSTELGQGTEAFF.

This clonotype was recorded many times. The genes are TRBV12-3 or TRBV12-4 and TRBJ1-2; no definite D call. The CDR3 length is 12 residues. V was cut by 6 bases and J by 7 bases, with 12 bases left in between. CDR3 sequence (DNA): TGTGCCAGCAGCCCCGGGTGGCTTGGCTACACCTTC. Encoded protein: CASSPGWLGYTF.

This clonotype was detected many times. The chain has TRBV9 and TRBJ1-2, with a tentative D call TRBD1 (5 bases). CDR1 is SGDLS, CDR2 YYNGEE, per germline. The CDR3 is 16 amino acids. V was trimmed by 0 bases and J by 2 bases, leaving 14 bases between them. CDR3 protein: CASSVAPGGRNYGYTF. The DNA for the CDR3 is TGTGCCAGCAGCGTAGCTCCGGGGGGACGGAACTATGGCTACACCTTC.

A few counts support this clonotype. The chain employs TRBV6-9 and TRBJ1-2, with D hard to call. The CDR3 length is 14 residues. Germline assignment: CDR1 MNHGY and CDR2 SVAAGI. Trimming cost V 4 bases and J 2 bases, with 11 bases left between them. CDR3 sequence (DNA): TGTGCCAGCAGTTCCTCCTGGAGGAACTATGGCTACACCTTC. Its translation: CASSSSWRNYGYTF.

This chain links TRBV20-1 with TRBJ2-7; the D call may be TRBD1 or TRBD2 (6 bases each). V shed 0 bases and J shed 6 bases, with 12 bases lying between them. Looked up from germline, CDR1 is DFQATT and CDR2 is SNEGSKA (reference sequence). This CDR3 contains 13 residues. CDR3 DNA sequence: TGCAGTGCTAGAGATCTAGGAGGGGGCGAGCAGTACTTC. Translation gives CSARDLGGGEQYF.

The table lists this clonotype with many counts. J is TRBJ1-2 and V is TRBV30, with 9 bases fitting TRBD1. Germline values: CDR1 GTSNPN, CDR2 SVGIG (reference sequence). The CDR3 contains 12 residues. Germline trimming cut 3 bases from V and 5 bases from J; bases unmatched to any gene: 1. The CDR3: CAWSGTGYGYTF. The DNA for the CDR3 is TGTGCCTGGAGCGGGACAGGGTATGGCTACACCTTC.

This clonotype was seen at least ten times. The CDR3 nucleotides are TGTGCCAGCAGTTCTCAGGACAGGGATAATGGCTACACCTTC. Amino acid sequence: CASSSQDRDNGYTF. This rearrangement joins TRBV28 to TRBJ1-2; 8 nucleotides agree with TRBD1. The V segment lost 4 bases and the J segment 6 bases; nucleotides outside the gene matches: 7. Germline CDR1 reads MDHEN; CDR2 reads SYDVKM. The CDR3 spans 14 residues.